Following are 9 T cell receptor beta chains from one sample sequenced in a study of human T cells and chemical hapten exposure. The time point is: patch test 1, 2 weeks after DPC sensitization. Treatment denoted: therapeutic diphenylcyclopropenone sensitization with weekly scalp DPC. From the RACE reads, TCRdb called clonotypes with MiXCR, one entry per CDR3 protein. The table records about 120,000 distinct CDR3 sequences, about 12% of them present only once. The sequencing here drew on whole blood, taken in connection with sensitization to the hapten diphenylcyclopropenone (DPC). Receptors were obtained from a woman in her forties or fifties with alopecia areata. Some clones in this sample may be carry-over from other donors' samples.

This rearrangement joins TRBV7-2 to TRBJ1-6, with D uncertain. Germline V gene lookup returns CDR1 SGHTA and CDR2 FQGNSA. The CDR3 has 15 amino acids. Trimming stripped 1 base from V and 6 bases from J, with 10 bases between. CDR3 DNA sequence: TGTGCCAGCAGCTTAGGCGGGATGGGTAATTCACCCCTCCACTTT. Translated: CASSLGGMGNSPLHF.

The chain combines TRBV12-3 or TRBV12-4 with TRBJ2-5; 8 bases match TRBD2. The CDR3 spans 15 residues. The junction had 10 bases not matched to a gene; V was cut back by 5 bases and J by 5 bases. This CDR3 reads CASSEDGRAPETQYF. The CDR3 DNA follows: TGTGCCAGCAGTGAGGACGGGAGGGCCCCGGAGACCCAGTACTTC.

The V and J genes are TRBV28 and TRBJ2-7; unclear D gene. V was clipped by 4 bases and J by 7 bases, with 8 bases between them. The CDR3 runs to 11 residues. Germline V gene sequence: CDR1 MDHEN, CDR2 SYDVKM. The CDR3 DNA follows: TGTGCCAGCAGTTGGTTCAGGGAGCAGTACTTC. It encodes CASSWFREQYF.

This sequence joins TRBV11-2 and TRBJ1-1, with D tentatively TRBD1 (5 bases). Trimming stripped 0 bases from V and 10 bases from J, with 9 bases between. The V gene's germline CDR1 is SGHAT and CDR2 FQNNGV. CDR3 size: 12 residues. The CDR3 protein is CASSLEAGPAFF. The CDR3, as DNA: TGTGCCAGCAGCTTAGAGGCAGGGCCAGCTTTCTTT. The variable domain in full, with the rest retrieved from reference TRBV11-2 and TRBJ1-1, is EAGVAQSPRYKIIEKRQSVAFWCNPISGHATLYWYQQILGQGPKLLIQFQNNGVVDDSQLPKDRFSAERLKGVDSTLKIQPAKLEDSAVYLCASSLEAGPAFFGQGTRLTVV.

This clonotype was observed many times. The V and J genes are TRBV4-3 and TRBJ1-1; 7 bases fit TRBD1. Germline V gene sequence: CDR1 LGHNA, CDR2 YSLEER. V lost 0 bases and J lost 1; bases outside the gene matches: 5. This CDR3 is 16 amino acids long. CDR3 sequence reads: CASSQERGRGNTEAFF. CDR3 nucleotides: TGCGCCAGCAGCCAAGAAAGGGGGCGTGGGAACACTGAAGCTTTCTTT.

This clonotype was observed at least ten times. The chain is built from TRBV25-1 and TRBJ1-1; D might be TRBD1 (5 bases). The germline V gene has CDR1 MGHDK and CDR2 SYGVNS. The germline V and J ends were trimmed by 4 bases and 4 bases, with 10 bases remaining between them. This CDR3 is 13 amino acids long. The CDR3 DNA reads as TGTGCCAGCAGTGGCCTGGGGACCACTGAAGCTTTCTTT. It specifies CASSGLGTTEAFF.

This clonotype occurred a few times. The rearrangement links TRBV4-1 to TRBJ2-3; tentatively, D is TRBD1 (5 bases). The CDR3 is made up of 14 amino acids. Trimming stripped 0 bases from V and 1 base from J, with 5 bases between. CDR1 MGHRA and CDR2 YSYEKL come from the germline V gene. The DNA of the CDR3 is TGCGCCAGCAGCCAAGAACAGGGCACAGATACGCAGTATTTT. Translated, it gives CASSQEQGTDTQYF.

The chain couples TRBV5-1 to TRBJ1-1; a possible D gene is TRBD1 (5 bases). The germline V and J ends were trimmed by 1 base and 4 bases, with 5 bases remaining between them. CDR1 and CDR2 from the germline V gene are SGHRS and YFSETQ. This CDR3 is 12 amino acids long. The CDR3 coding sequence is TGCGCCAGCAGCTTGCAGGGCACTGAAGCTTTCTTT. Amino acids: CASSLQGTEAFF.

This chain links TRBV28 with TRBJ1-4, with D tentatively TRBD1 (5 bases). CDR1 is MDHEN, CDR2 SYDVKM, per germline. This CDR3 has 16 residues. Trimming stripped 5 bases from V and 5 bases from J, with 18 bases between. CDR3 amino acids: CASSTLYRDVNEKLFF. As DNA, the CDR3 is TGTGCCAGCAGTACGCTTTACCGGGACGTAAATGAAAAACTGTTTTTT.